A single sample is the source of the 12 T cell receptor beta chains below, sequenced in a study of cytomegalovirus exposure and HLA in healthy donors. A multiplex PCR was run with 60 Vbeta primers and 13 Jbeta primers. The table came from immunoSEQ multiplex PCR; TCRdb's copy has only in-frame clones and leaves some out. The repertoire holds fewer than 120,000 clones, with roughly 84% as singletons. Sequences were obtained from PBMCs. The origin of the receptors is a man aged 25 to 40 in good health and CMV-seropositive.

There are a few counts of this clone. J is TRBJ2-1 and V is TRBV6-5; a weak D match, TRBD1 (6 bases). Germline CDR1 reads MNHEY; CDR2 reads SVGAGI. The CDR3 is 16 amino acids. Trimming removed 6 bases at V and 4 bases at J, with 19 bases between. The CDR3 sequence: CASSYNRAVNYNEQFF. CDR3 DNA: TGTGCCAGCAGCTACAACAGGGCGGTAAATTACAATGAGCAGTTCTTC.

J is TRBJ2-5 and V is TRBV7-9, with D possibly matching TRBD1 (6 bases). Between the trimmed V and J ends, which lost 0 bases and 4 bases, there was a span of 12 bases. Germline lookup yields CDR1 SEHNR and CDR2 FQNEAQ (reference sequence). CDR3 length equals 15 residues. The CDR3 nucleotides are TGTGCCAGCAGCTTAGCACAGGGCGTTGGAGAGACCCAGTACTTC. It yields the protein CASSLAQGVGETQYF.

V and J are TRBV12-5 and TRBJ2-1, with D maybe TRBD2 (5 bases). Trimming left V 1 base short and J 4 bases short, with 11 bases between. Germline V gene lookup returns CDR1 LGHNT and CDR2 FRNRAP. The CDR3 consists of 15 residues. The CDR3: CASGLEAGRYNEQFF. The CDR3 nucleotides read TGTGCTAGTGGTTTGGAGGCGGGTAGATACAATGAGCAGTTCTTC.

There are a few counts of this clone. This chain connects TRBV5-1 to TRBJ2-7; 10 bases align to TRBD1. V gave up 4 bases and J gave up 5 bases; unmatched junction bases: 6. Germline loops: CDR1 SGHRS, CDR2 YFSETQ. The CDR3 consists of 14 residues. The CDR3 spells CASSPDRGRDEQYF. In DNA, the CDR3 is TGCGCCAGCAGCCCTGACAGGGGGCGCGACGAGCAGTACTTC.

The chain's CDR3 is CASLISGALTDTQYF. DNA for the CDR3: TGTGCCTCGTTAATTAGCGGGGCCCTCACAGATACGCAGTATTTT. V usage is TRBV30 and J usage is TRBJ2-3, with TRBD2 matching 8 bases. The CDR3 is 15 residues long. Germline V lookup: CDR1 GTSNPN, CDR2 SVGIG (reference sequence). The V gene end was trimmed by 7 bases and the J gene end by 2 bases; junction bases not matched to a gene: 11.

This chain joins TRBV7-9 and TRBJ1-6; 8 bases agree with TRBD1. Trimming at V came to 5 bases and at J to 7 bases, leaving 16 bases not matched to a gene. The CDR3 length is 18 residues. Germline V gene data show CDR1 as SEHNR and CDR2 as FQNEAQ (reference sequence). As DNA, the CDR3 is TGTGCCAGCAGCACCAGAGGGGGTGGACAGGGAAGAAATTCACCCCTCCACTTT. This gives the protein CASSTRGGGQGRNSPLHF.

The chain combines TRBV7-8 with TRBJ2-7; 8 bases are shared with TRBD1. Germline lookup yields CDR1 SGHVS and CDR2 FQNEAQ. With V trimmed by 5 bases and J by 3 bases, 3 bases remained unmatched. CDR3 length equals 13 residues. CDR3 in amino acids: CASSRDRNYEQYF. The CDR3 DNA reads as TGTGCCAGCAGCCGGGACAGGAACTACGAGCAGTACTTC.

Of note for this clone: Other DNA sequences in the same sample also yield this CDR3. The chain links TRBV30 to TRBJ2-7; D is ambiguous. V lost 5 bases to trimming and J lost 6 bases, with 14 bases between them. CDR1 is GTSNPN and CDR2 is SVGIG in the germline V gene (reference sequence). The CDR3 is made up of 12 amino acids. The CDR3 DNA sequence: TGTGCCTGGGGTAAGTTGCCCGGCGAGCAGTACTTC. This translates into CAWGKLPGEQYF.

The chain couples TRBV27 to TRBJ1-2; 8 bases align to TRBD1. V was pared by 8 bases and J by 7 bases, with 9 bases of the junction left unmatched. The CDR3 length is 13 residues. Germline assignment: CDR1 MNHEY and CDR2 SMNVEV (reference sequence). CDR3 DNA: TGTGCCAGCGGGGGACAGGAGGGTGGTGGCTACACCTTC. This codes for CASGGQEGGGYTF.

The V and J genes are TRBV19 and TRBJ2-3, with 9 bases lining up with TRBD2. Germline loops: CDR1 LNHDA, CDR2 SQIVND (reference sequence). There are 16 residues in the CDR3. The junction had 4 bases not matched to a gene; V was cut back by 2 bases and J by 1 base. The CDR3 region has the DNA TGTGCCAGTAGTATAAGCGGGGGGACGGGCACAGATACGCAGTATTTT. It translates to CASSISGGTGTDTQYF.

The rearrangement links TRBV5-8 to TRBJ2-3; 9 bases fit TRBD2. The junction had 6 bases not matched to a gene; V was cut back by 2 bases and J by 2 bases. The length of the CDR3 is 16 residues. Germline V lookup: CDR1 SGHTS, CDR2 YDEGEE. In nucleotides, the CDR3 is TGTGCCAGCAGCTTCCCGCGGGGGGGCTTCACAGATACGCAGTATTTT. Protein product: CASSFPRGGFTDTQYF.

V is TRBV19 and J is TRBJ1-5; TRBD1 matches 9 bases. Germline CDR1 and CDR2: LNHDA and SQIVND (reference sequence). The CDR3 sequence is 19 residues long. V was pared by 2 bases and J by 1 base, with 12 bases of the junction left unmatched. This CDR3 reads CASSIHTGGAKRSNQPQHF. The CDR3, as DNA: TGTGCCAGTAGTATACATACAGGGGGCGCGAAGAGGAGCAATCAGCCCCAGCATTTT.